Listed here is a single T cell receptor beta chain. The sample is drawn from a study of shared T cell receptors in the human thymus. V was shortened by 8 bases and J by 9 bases, with 22 bases between the two germline ends. Per the germline V gene, CDR1 is MGHRA and CDR2 is YSYEKL. The CDR3 runs to 15 residues. The repertoire was sequenced with immunoSEQ multiplex PCR; TCRdb's copy has only in-frame clones and lacks some. The table shows roughly 410,000 clones, with roughly 94% occurring only once. V usage is TRBV4-1 and J usage is TRBJ1-4, with a possible D match to TRBD1 (5 bases). Sequenced: thymocytes. This sequence originates from a human donor. The CDR3 DNA is TGCGCCAGCGGCGGGGCCTCAATACTAATGAAAAAACTGTTTTTT. It translates to CASGGASILMKKLFF.